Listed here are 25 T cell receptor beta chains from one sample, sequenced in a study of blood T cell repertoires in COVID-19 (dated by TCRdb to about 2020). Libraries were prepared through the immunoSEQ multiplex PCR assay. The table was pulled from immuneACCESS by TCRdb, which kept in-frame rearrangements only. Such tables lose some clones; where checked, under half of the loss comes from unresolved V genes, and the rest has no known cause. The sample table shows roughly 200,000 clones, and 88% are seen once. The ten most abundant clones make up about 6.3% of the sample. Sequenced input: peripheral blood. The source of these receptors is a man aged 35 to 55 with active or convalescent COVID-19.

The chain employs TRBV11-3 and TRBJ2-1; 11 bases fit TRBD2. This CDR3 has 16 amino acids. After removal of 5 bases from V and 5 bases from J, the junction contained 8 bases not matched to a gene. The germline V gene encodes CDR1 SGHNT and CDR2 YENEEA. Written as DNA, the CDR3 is TGTGCCAGCAGCCGTAGCGGGAGGGCCAGGGACAATGAGCAGTTCTTC. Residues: CASSRSGRARDNEQFF.

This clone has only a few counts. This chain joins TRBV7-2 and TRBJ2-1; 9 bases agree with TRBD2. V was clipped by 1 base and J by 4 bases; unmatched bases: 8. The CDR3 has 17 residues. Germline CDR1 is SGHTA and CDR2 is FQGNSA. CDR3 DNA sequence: TGTGCCAGCAGCTTAGGGATTAGCGGGAGTTTGTACAATGAGCAGTTCTTC. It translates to CASSLGISGSLYNEQFF. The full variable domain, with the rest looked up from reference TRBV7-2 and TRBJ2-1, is GAGVSQSPSNKVTEKGKDVELRCDPISGHTALYWYRQSLGQGLEFLIYFQGNSAPDKSGLPSDRFSAERTGGSVSTLTIQRTQQEDSAVYLCASSLGISGSLYNEQFFGPGTRLTVL.

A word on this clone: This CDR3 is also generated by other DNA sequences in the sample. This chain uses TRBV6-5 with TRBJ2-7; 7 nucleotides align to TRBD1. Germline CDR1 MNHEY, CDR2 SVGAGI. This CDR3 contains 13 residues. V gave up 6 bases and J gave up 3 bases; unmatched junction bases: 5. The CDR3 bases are TGTGCCAGCAGCCCGGGACAGAGCTACGAGCAGTACTTC. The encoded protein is CASSPGQSYEQYF.

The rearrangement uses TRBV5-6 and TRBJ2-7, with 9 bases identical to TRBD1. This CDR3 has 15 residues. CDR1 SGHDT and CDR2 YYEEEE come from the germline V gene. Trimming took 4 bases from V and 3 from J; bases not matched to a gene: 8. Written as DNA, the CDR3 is TGTGCCAGCAGCCCTAGGACAGGGGACGGCTACGAGCAGTACTTC. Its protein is CASSPRTGDGYEQYF. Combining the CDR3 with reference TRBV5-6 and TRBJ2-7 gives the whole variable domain DAGVTQSPTHLIKTRGQQVTLRCSPKSGHDTVSWYQQALGQGPQFIFQYYEEEERQRGNFPDRFSGHQFPNYSSELNVNALLLGDSALYLCASSPRTGDGYEQYFGPGTRLTVT.

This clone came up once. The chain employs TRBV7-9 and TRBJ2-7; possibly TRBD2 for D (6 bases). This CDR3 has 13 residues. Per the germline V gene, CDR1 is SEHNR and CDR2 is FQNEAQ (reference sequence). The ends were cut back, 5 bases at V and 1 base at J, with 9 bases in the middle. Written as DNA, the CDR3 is TGTGCCAGCAGCGGGGGGTTATCCTACGAGCAGTACTTC. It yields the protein CASSGGLSYEQYF.

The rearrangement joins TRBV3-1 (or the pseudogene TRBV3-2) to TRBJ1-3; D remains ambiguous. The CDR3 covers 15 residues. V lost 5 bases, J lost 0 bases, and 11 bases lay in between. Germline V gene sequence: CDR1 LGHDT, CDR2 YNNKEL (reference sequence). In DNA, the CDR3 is TGTGCCAGCAGCAAAAGGAACTACTCTGGAAACACCATATATTTT. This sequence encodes CASSKRNYSGNTIYF.

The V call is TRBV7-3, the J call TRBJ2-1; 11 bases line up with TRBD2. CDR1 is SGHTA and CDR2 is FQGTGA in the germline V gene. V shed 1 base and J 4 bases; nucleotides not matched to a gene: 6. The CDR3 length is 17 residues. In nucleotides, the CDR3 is TGTGCCAGCAGCTTAAGGCCGGGACTAGCGGATTACAATGAGCAGTTCTTC. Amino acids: CASSLRPGLADYNEQFF.

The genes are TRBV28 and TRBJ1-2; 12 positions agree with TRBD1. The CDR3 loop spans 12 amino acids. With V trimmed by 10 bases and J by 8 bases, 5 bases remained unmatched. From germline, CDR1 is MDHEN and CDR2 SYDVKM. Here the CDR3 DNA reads TGTGCCACCGGGACAGGGGGCGTCGGCTACACCTTC. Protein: CATGTGGVGYTF.

The CDR3 is CASRPAGGSGELFF. CDR3 in DNA: TGTGCCAGCAGGCCAGCAGGGGGGTCCGGGGAGCTGTTTTTT. This chain uses TRBV7-2 with TRBJ2-2; the D gene is possibly TRBD1 (7 bases). The germline V and J ends were trimmed by 6 bases and 6 bases, with 14 bases remaining between them. The V gene's germline CDR1 is SGHTA and CDR2 FQGNSA. The CDR3 sequence is 14 residues long.

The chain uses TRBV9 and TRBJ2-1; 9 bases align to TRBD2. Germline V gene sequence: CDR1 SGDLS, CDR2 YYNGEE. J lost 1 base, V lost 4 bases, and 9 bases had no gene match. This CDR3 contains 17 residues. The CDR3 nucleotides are TGTGCCAGCAGCCCCCGAGCGGGAGGTCGGTCCTACAATGAGCAGTTCTTC. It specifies CASSPRAGGRSYNEQFF.

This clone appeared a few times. CDR3 in amino acids: CASSSRDRKNTIYF. CDR3 DNA sequence: TGTGCCAGCAGTAGCCGGGACAGAAAAAACACCATATATTTT. The V call is TRBV6-5, the J call TRBJ1-3; 7 bases are shared with TRBD1. Germline-derived CDR1 and CDR2 are MNHEY and SVGAGI. With V trimmed by 5 bases and J by 6 bases, 7 bases remained unmatched. The CDR3 is made up of 14 amino acids.

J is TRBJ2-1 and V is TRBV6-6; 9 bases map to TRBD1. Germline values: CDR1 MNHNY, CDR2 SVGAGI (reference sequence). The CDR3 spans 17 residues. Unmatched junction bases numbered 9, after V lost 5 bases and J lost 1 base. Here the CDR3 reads CASSPRDRVWSYNEQFF. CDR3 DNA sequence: TGTGCCAGCAGTCCCCGGGACAGGGTTTGGTCCTACAATGAGCAGTTCTTC.

The CDR3 loop reads CASSKSGGYGYTF. CDR3 DNA sequence: TGTGCCAGTAGTAAATCAGGGGGCTATGGCTACACCTTC. The chain carries TRBV19 and TRBJ1-2; 7 bases align to TRBD1. The germline gives CDR1 LNHDA, CDR2 SQIVND (reference sequence). J lost 4 bases, V lost 4 bases, and 3 bases had no gene match. The CDR3 runs to 13 residues.

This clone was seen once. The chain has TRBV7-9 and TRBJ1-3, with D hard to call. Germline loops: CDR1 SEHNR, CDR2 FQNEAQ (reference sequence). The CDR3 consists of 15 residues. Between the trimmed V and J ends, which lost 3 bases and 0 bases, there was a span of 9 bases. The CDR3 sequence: CASSFQLTSGNTIYF. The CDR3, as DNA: TGTGCCAGCAGCTTTCAACTTACCTCTGGAAACACCATATATTTT. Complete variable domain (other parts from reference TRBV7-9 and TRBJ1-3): DTGVSQNPRHKITKRGQNVTFRCDPISEHNRLYWYRQTLGQGPEFLTYFQNEAQLEKSRLLSDRFSAERPKGSFSTLEIQRTEQGDSAMYLCASSFQLTSGNTIYFGEGSWLTVV.

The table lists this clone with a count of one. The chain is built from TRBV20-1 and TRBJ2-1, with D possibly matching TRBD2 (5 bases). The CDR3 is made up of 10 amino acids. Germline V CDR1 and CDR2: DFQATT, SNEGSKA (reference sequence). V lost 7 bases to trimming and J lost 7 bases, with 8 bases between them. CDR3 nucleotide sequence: TGCAGTGTCCGGGGTAATGAGCAGTTCTTC. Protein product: CSVRGNEQFF.

CDR3 amino acids: CSVYQVNEQFF. Written as DNA, the CDR3 is TGCAGCGTATACCAGGTAAATGAGCAGTTCTTC. The chain is built from TRBV29-1 and TRBJ2-1; D is uncertain. Germline CDR1 SQVTM, CDR2 ANQGSEA. Trimming took 6 bases from V and 7 from J, leaving 10 bases between them. CDR3 length: 11 amino acids.

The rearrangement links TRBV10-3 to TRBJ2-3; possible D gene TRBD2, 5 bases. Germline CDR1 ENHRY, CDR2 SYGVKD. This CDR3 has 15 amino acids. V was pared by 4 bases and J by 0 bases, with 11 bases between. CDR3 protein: CAISALSGSTDTQYF. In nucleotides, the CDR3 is TGTGCCATCAGTGCTTTATCGGGGAGCACAGATACGCAGTATTTT.

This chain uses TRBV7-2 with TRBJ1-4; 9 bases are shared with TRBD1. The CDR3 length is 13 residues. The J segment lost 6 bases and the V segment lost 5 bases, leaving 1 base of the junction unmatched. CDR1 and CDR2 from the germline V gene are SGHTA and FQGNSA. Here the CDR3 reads CASSGTGYEKLFF. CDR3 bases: TGTGCCAGCAGCGGGACAGGGTATGAAAAACTGTTTTTT.

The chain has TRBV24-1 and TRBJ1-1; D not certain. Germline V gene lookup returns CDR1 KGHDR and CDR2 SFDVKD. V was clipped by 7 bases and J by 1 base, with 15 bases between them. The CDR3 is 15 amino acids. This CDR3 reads CATRTTTGKNTEAFF. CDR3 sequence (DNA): TGTGCCACCAGAACGACCACCGGGAAGAACACTGAAGCTTTCTTT.

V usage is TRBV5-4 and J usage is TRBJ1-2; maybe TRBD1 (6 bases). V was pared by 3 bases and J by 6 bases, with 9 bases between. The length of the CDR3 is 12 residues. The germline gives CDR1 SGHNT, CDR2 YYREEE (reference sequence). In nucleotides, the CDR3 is TGTGCCAGCAGCTATGGGACAAATGGCTACACCTTC. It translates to CASSYGTNGYTF. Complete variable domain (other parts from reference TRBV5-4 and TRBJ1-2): ETGVTQSPTHLIKTRGQQVTLRCSSQSGHNTVSWYQQALGQGPQFIFQYYREEENGRGNFPPRFSGLQFPNYSSELNVNALELDDSALYLCASSYGTNGYTFGSGTRLTVV.

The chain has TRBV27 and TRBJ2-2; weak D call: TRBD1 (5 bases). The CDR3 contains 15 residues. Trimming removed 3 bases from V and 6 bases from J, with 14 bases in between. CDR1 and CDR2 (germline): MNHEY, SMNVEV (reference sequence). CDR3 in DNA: TGTGCCAGCAGTTTCTGGGGCGCTCACGCCGGGGAGCTGTTTTTT. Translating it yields CASSFWGAHAGELFF.

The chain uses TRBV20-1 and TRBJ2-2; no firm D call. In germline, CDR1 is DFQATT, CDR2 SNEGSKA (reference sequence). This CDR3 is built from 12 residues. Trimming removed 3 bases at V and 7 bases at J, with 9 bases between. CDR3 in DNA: TGCAGTGCTAGTCTCCCAGTCGGGGAGCTGTTTTTT. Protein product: CSASLPVGELFF.

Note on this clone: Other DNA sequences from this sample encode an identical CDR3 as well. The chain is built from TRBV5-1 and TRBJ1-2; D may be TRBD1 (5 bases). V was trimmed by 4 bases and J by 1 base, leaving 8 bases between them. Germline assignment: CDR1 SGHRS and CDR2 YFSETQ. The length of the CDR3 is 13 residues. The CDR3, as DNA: TGCGCCAGCAGCGCAGACAGTAACTATGGCTACACCTTC. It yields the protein CASSADSNYGYTF.

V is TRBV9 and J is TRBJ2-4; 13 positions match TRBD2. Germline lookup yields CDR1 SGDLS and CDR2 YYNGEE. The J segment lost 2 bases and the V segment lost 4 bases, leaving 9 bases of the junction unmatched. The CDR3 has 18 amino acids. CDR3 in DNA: TGTGCCAGCAGCCCTGGACTAGCGGGAGTCTCTTCCAAAAACATTCAGTACTTC. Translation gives CASSPGLAGVSSKNIQYF.

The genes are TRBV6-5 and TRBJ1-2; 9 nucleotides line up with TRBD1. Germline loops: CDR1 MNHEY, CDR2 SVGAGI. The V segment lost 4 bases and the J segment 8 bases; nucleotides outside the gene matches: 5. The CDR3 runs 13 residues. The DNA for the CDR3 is TGTGCCAGCAGTTCCGGACAGGGGTTAGGCTACACCTTC. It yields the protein CASSSGQGLGYTF.